This TCR beta chain was observed in a study of blood T cell repertoires in COVID-19. The germline V and J ends were trimmed by 2 bases and 10 bases, with 9 bases remaining between them. The CDR3 is 12 amino acids. Germline CDR1 LGHDT, CDR2 YNNKEL (reference sequence). Using immunoSEQ multiplex PCR, the repertoire was profiled, and TCRdb retains in-frame clones only, with some absent. Of about 97,000 clones in the sample, around 90% were seen once. The sequence derives from a man between 50 and 59 years old with active or convalescent COVID-19. Sequenced input: peripheral blood. The chain recombines TRBV3-1 (or the pseudogene TRBV3-2) with TRBJ2-1, with D possibly being TRBD2 (6 bases). CDR3: CASSQMGREQFF. In nucleotides, the CDR3 is TGTGCCAGCAGCCAAATGGGGAGGGAGCAGTTCTTC.